The 9 T cell receptor beta chains listed next were all sequenced from one sample in a study of cytomegalovirus exposure and HLA in healthy donors. Produced via immunoSEQ multiplex PCR; TCRdb's table is partial and in-frame only. The sample has 68,000 or so clones, approximately 97% seen once. The sequenced sample consisted of PBMCs. The receptors come from a man younger than 35 in good health and CMV-seronegative.

The chain joins TRBV5-4 to TRBJ2-7; 11 bases line up with TRBD1. V dropped 4 bases and J dropped 7; count of bases not matched to a gene: 4. This CDR3 contains 13 residues. CDR1 is SGHNT and CDR2 is YYREEE in the germline V gene (reference sequence). The CDR3 region has the DNA TGTGCCAGCAGCCCGGGACAGGGGGGGGAGCAGTACTTC. Its translation is CASSPGQGGEQYF.

This rearrangement joins TRBV6-1 to TRBJ1-5; TRBD1 matches 7 bases. Germline CDR1 and CDR2: MNHNS and SASEGT. V lost 2 bases and J lost 4; bases outside the gene matches: 5. The CDR3 totals 15 residues. The CDR3 loop is CASSETTGYNQPQHF. As DNA, the CDR3 is TGTGCCAGCAGTGAAACGACAGGGTATAATCAGCCCCAGCATTTT.

The V call is TRBV19, the J call TRBJ2-2; 12 nucleotides match TRBD1. V was pared by 4 bases and J by 9 bases, with 9 bases of the junction left unmatched. The CDR3 runs 16 residues. CDR1 is LNHDA and CDR2 is SQIVND in the germline V gene (reference sequence). CDR3 sequence (DNA): TGTGCCAGTAGTACCCTGGGACAGGGGGCCGTACGGGAGCTGTTTTTT. As protein: CASSTLGQGAVRELFF.

This clone was recorded only once. This rearrangement joins TRBV11-2 to TRBJ2-7; TRBD2 aligns across 11 bases. Trimming took 1 base from V and 3 from J; bases not matched to a gene: 2. Germline V gives CDR1 SGHAT, CDR2 FQNNGV. This CDR3 has 15 residues. The CDR3 loop is CASSLVTSGSYEQYF. The CDR3 nucleotides read TGTGCCAGCAGCTTAGTCACTAGCGGGAGCTACGAGCAGTACTTC.

The J gene is TRBJ1-2, the V gene TRBV11-2, with 8 bases identical to TRBD1. Unmatched junction bases numbered 2, after V lost 1 base and J lost 4 bases. Germline assignment: CDR1 SGHAT and CDR2 FQNNGV. The CDR3 is made up of 14 amino acids. Here the CDR3 reads CASSLAGQGYGYTF. CDR3 coding DNA: TGTGCCAGCAGCTTAGCTGGACAGGGCTATGGCTACACCTTC.

This clone was seen once. DNA for the CDR3: TGTGCCAGCAGTCAAGCCCCCAGGAATGGCGAAGCTTTCTTT. It codes for CASSQAPRNGEAFF. The chain links TRBV6-5 to TRBJ1-1; D ambiguous. CDR1 and CDR2 from the germline V gene are MNHEY and SVGAGI. The CDR3 loop spans 14 amino acids. V was clipped by 5 bases and J by 8 bases, with 18 bases between them.

This chain joins TRBV7-8 and TRBJ1-2; 8 bases agree with TRBD1. There are 14 residues in the CDR3. V dropped 8 bases and J dropped 2; count of bases not matched to a gene: 7. Germline V gives CDR1 SGHVS, CDR2 FQNEAQ. CDR3 nucleotide sequence: TGTGCCAGCGGAGATGGACAGGGAAACTATGGCTACACCTTC. Its protein product is CASGDGQGNYGYTF.

This chain links TRBV6-1 with TRBJ1-2, with TRBD1 matching over 7 bases. CDR1 and CDR2 (germline): MNHNS, SASEGT. Unmatched junction bases numbered 10, after V lost 7 bases and J lost 8 bases. CDR3 length equals 13 residues. The CDR3 region is CASMVAGGWGYTF. CDR3 sequence (DNA): TGTGCCAGCATGGTGGCAGGGGGTTGGGGCTACACCTTC.

This clone was observed a single time. The chain uses TRBV6-6 and TRBJ1-3; possible D gene TRBD1, 5 bases. This CDR3 is built from 15 residues. Germline V gene lookup returns CDR1 MNHNY and CDR2 SVGAGI (reference sequence). The V gene lost 2 bases and the J gene lost 2 bases, with 10 bases spanning the gap. The CDR3 nucleotides are TGTGCCAGCAGTTACGAAGGGGCAGCTGGAAACACCATATATTTT. Protein sequence: CASSYEGAAGNTIYF.